This T cell receptor beta chain was identified during a study of beta chain features in type 1 diabetes. Whole-study context: Across all samples, some 98 million sorted cells were examined.

In its sample, this clone was seen a few times. Its antigen is currently unknown. The study's findings and limits: Naive, central memory and Treg TCRB repertoires seemed to resemble each other more closely in patients than they did in healthy donors. Insertions were fewer and deletions more numerous at VDJ junctions in type 1 diabetes patients.

Expressed TCRB transcripts were sequenced because the entire RNA isolate underwent reverse transcription. Measured with immunoSEQ multiplex PCR; TCRdb has only the in-frame clones, and not every one. Counted here are under 950,000 clones, 15% to 20% occurring once; the ten biggest clones make up 0.023%. This receptor was taken from a young woman in good health. Material: naive CD4+ T cells from blood.

The CDR3 here is CASSAGLAQETQYF. CDR3 in DNA: TGTGCCAGCAGCGCGGGACTAGCGCAGGAGACCCAGTACTTC. V and J are TRBV9 and TRBJ2-5; 10 nucleotides match TRBD2. Trimming took 3 bases from V and 5 from J; bases not matched to a gene: 4. The germline gives CDR1 SGDLS, CDR2 YYNGEE. The CDR3 covers 14 residues.